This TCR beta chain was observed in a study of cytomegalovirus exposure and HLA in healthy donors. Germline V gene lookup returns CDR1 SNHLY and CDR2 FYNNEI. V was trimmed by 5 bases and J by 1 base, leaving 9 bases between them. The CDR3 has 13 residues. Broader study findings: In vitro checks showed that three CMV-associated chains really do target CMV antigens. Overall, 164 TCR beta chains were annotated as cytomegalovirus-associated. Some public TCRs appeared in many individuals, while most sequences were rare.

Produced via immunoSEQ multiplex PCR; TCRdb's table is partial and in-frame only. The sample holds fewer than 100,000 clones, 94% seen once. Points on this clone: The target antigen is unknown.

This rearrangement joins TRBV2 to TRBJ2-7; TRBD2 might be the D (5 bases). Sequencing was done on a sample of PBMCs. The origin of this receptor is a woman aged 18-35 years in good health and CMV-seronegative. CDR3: CASSRPGSYEQYF. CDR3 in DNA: TGTGCCAGCAGTCGACCGGGGTCCTACGAGCAGTACTTC.